This T cell receptor beta chain was recorded in a study of metastatic and nonmetastatic thyroid tumors. Findings and limits, study-wide: Reported TCR beta diversity, measured in blood and tumor, was significantly higher for malignant thyroid tumors than for benign nodules.

All patients were treatment-naive before thyroid surgery. Points on this clone: Its antigen is not identified.

As processed by the authors: The study took CDR3 differences across clinicopathological groups and made a distant-metastasis classifier for papillary thyroid cancer from them. With MiXCR, TCRdb called clones anew from the PCR reads. In this record, the V and J calls reflect TCRdb's handling and not the investigators' own analysis. The table lists fewer than 40,000 clones, 18% of them singletons. The sequence derives from a female donor with papillary thyroid cancer or a benign thyroid nodule (not recorded which). Some clones in this sample may be carry-over from other donors' samples. Sequencing was done on a sample of tumor tissue.

The CDR3 DNA follows: TGTGCCAGCAGTGTTTGGTCAGGGGTCTTCAACGAGCAGTACTTC. Translating gives CASSVWSGVFNEQYF. The chain links TRBV6-1 to TRBJ2-7; a weak D match, TRBD1 (6 bases). With 4 bases removed from V and 5 bases from J, the gap between germline ends came to 18 bases. The CDR3 spans 15 residues. Germline CDR1 and CDR2: MNHNS and SASEGT.